The clone carrying this TCR beta chain has a handful of counts. Antigen unknown. This entry comes from a study of cytomegalovirus exposure and HLA in healthy donors. Study-wide results and limits: Earlier analysis looked at TCR beta V segments, and most were productive about 87% or about 30% of the time. Later on, analysis showed that most CMV-associated TCR beta chains appeared to be HLA-restricted.

Germline V CDR1 and CDR2: MDHEN, SYDVKM. The V and J ends lost 5 bases and 5 bases respectively, with 18 bases between them. The CDR3 totals 15 residues. PCR primers comprised 60 Vbeta and 13 Jbeta primers. The protocol was immunoSEQ multiplex PCR, while the TCRdb copy is restricted to in-frame clones and leaves out a portion. The sample has 110,000 to 150,000 clones; 80% are singletons. The clonotype was recovered from a female donor in good health and CMV-seronegative. V is TRBV28 and J is TRBJ1-2; no firm D call. The sequenced material came from PBMCs. The CDR3 coding sequence is TGTGCCAGCAGTCCCCACCAGATCCTGACTTATGGCTACACCTTC. It codes for CASSPHQILTYGYTF.